This T cell receptor (beta chain) was captured in a study of blood T cell repertoires in COVID-19. People in the exposed group encountered a COVID-19 case within 2 weeks before entering the study. Here immunoSEQ multiplex PCR was the method, and the copy in TCRdb shows in-frame clones only, minus some. This sample yields 430,000 or so clones, of which approximately 91% are seen a single time; 1.4% belongs to the top ten. CDR3 length equals 13 residues. From germline, CDR1 is SEHNR and CDR2 FQNEAQ (reference sequence). V was shortened by 5 bases and J by 2 bases, with 9 bases between the two germline ends.

This chain joins TRBV7-9 and TRBJ2-5; D unresolved. Sequenced: PBMCs or T cells enriched from blood (not recorded which). This clonotype was obtained from a young woman who had been exposed to COVID-19. The CDR3 reads CASSPSEQETQYF. CDR3 DNA sequence: TGTGCCAGCAGCCCCTCGGAGCAAGAGACCCAGTACTTC.